These 18 T cell receptor beta chains came from one sample sequenced in a study of CD8 T cells in ankylosing spondylitis. Broader study findings: For ankylosing spondylitis blood, a TCR beta motif of several highly homologous variants appeared characteristic.

TCRdb recomputed calls from the 5' RACE reads with MiXCR, one row per CDR3 protein. Of fewer than 400,000 distinct CDR3 sequences listed, around 22% are singletons. These receptors' targets are unknown. The sample consisted of blood, either unsorted or a sorted T cell fraction (not recorded which). The receptors originated from a male donor with ankylosing spondylitis.

The DNA of the CDR3 is TGTGCCAGCAGCACCGGACTAGCCCAAAGGGAGACCCAGTACTTC. This sequence encodes CASSTGLAQRETQYF. The rearrangement uses TRBV5-5 and TRBJ2-5; TRBD2 agrees at 8 bases. Germline CDR1 and CDR2: SGHKS and YYEKEE (reference sequence). The V gene end was trimmed by 4 bases and the J gene end by 5 bases; junction bases not matched to a gene: 10. The CDR3 contains 15 residues.

The rearrangement uses TRBV18 and TRBJ1-6, with D unresolved. This CDR3 spans 15 amino acids. Trimming took off 0 bases at V and 7 bases at J, with 10 bases between the two ends. Germline CDR1 and CDR2: KGHSH and LQKENI. The CDR3 region has the DNA TGTGCCAGCTCACCACCTCTGGGAATGAATTCACCCCTCCACTTT. Residues: CASSPPLGMNSPLHF.

The chain is built from TRBV2 and TRBJ2-7; D remains unclear. V shed 2 bases and J shed 3 bases, with 11 bases lying between them. The CDR3 sequence is 14 residues long. The germline V gene has CDR1 SNHLY and CDR2 FYNNEI. The CDR3 loop reads CASSERAARYEQYF. CDR3 DNA sequence: TGTGCCAGCAGTGAAAGGGCAGCTCGCTACGAGCAGTACTTC.

V and J are TRBV20-1 and TRBJ2-3, with 7 bases that match TRBD2. CDR3 size: 16 residues. After removal of 6 bases from V and 0 bases from J, the junction contained 12 bases not matched to a gene. From germline, CDR1 is DFQATT and CDR2 SNEGSKA (reference sequence). CDR3 sequence: CSASGGRAPSTDTQYF. The CDR3 nucleotides are TGCAGTGCCTCTGGTGGGAGGGCCCCCAGCACAGATACGCAGTATTTT.

Only a few counts were recorded for this clonotype. V gene TRBV19 combines with J gene TRBJ2-3, with 8 bases aligning to TRBD1. The germline V gene has CDR1 LNHDA and CDR2 SQIVND (reference sequence). This CDR3 region has 17 residues. V shed 5 bases and J 3 bases; nucleotides not matched to a gene: 13. The CDR3 region is CASSPLADRVGTDTQYF. In nucleotides, the CDR3 is TGTGCCAGTAGTCCCCTCGCGGACAGGGTAGGAACAGATACGCAGTATTTT.

The chain combines TRBV11-3 with TRBJ2-7; D tentatively reads TRBD1 or TRBD2 (6 bases each). The V gene's germline CDR1 is SGHNT and CDR2 YENEEA. The V end was cut by 4 bases, the J end by 3 bases, with 19 bases between. There are 16 residues in the CDR3. The CDR3 spells CASSSLTGLEGYEQYF. The CDR3 DNA is TGTGCCAGCAGCTCCTTGACAGGACTGGAGGGCTACGAGCAGTACTTC. Using reference TRBV11-3 and TRBJ2-7 for the parts outside the CDR3, the full variable domain is EAGVVQSPRYKIIEKKQPVAFWCNPISGHNTLYWYLQNLGQGPELLIRYENEEAVDDSQLPKDRFSAERLKGVDSTLKIQPAELGDSAVYLCASSSLTGLEGYEQYFGPGTRLTVT.

The genes are TRBV12-3 or TRBV12-4 and TRBJ2-4; D may be TRBD1 or TRBD2 (5 bases each). The CDR3 is 15 amino acids. Trimming took 6 bases from V and 2 from J, leaving 14 bases between them. CDR3 region: CASRRREGTKNIQYF. The CDR3 region has the DNA TGTGCCAGCAGACGCAGAGAGGGGACCAAAAACATTCAGTACTTC.

The chain combines TRBV24-1 with TRBJ2-1; TRBD1 matches at 8 bases. The CDR3 sequence is 14 residues long. Germline V gene data show CDR1 as KGHDR and CDR2 as SFDVKD. J lost 2 bases, V lost 6 bases, and 2 bases had no gene match. The CDR3 DNA reads TGTGCCACCAGTCCGACAGGGGCCTACAATGAGCAGTTCTTC. Its protein product is CATSPTGAYNEQFF.

This clonotype is a singleton in its sample. This chain connects TRBV2 to TRBJ2-3, with D possibly matching TRBD2 (5 bases). V dropped 7 bases and J dropped 3 bases, with 17 bases sitting between them. The CDR3 consists of 15 residues. Germline CDR1 and CDR2: SNHLY and FYNNEI. CDR3 DNA sequence: TGTGCCAGCATCCGGGAAGCCTATCTTACAGATACGCAGTATTTT. This encodes CASIREAYLTDTQYF.

J is TRBJ2-1 and V is TRBV28, with 7 bases fitting TRBD1. CDR1 is MDHEN, CDR2 SYDVKM, per germline. Germline trimming cut 4 bases from V and 8 bases from J; bases unmatched to any gene: 14. CDR3 size: 16 residues. In DNA, the CDR3 is TGTGCCAGCAGTTCAATTGGACAGGAGCCCCAGGATGAGCAGTTCTTC. Translation: CASSSIGQEPQDEQFF.

The sample holds a few counts of this clonotype. This rearrangement joins TRBV5-5 to TRBJ1-1; 8 bases line up with TRBD1. J lost 6 bases, V lost 4 bases, and 11 bases had no gene match. Germline V gives CDR1 SGHKS, CDR2 YYEKEE (reference sequence). The CDR3 totals 15 residues. For the CDR3, the DNA is TGTGCCAGCAGCAACTTGGGGCAGGGGGCGCCTGAAGCTTTCTTT. This sequence encodes CASSNLGQGAPEAFF.

The V and J genes are TRBV30 and TRBJ1-5; 9 bases map to TRBD1. CDR3 length: 15 residues. Per germline, CDR1 GTSNPN and CDR2 SVGIG (reference sequence). The V and J ends lost 3 bases and 7 bases, in that order; junction bases with no gene match: 10. The DNA of the CDR3 is TGTGCCTGGAGCCAGTTGGGACAGGGAAGCCAGCCCCAGCATTTT. Translating it yields CAWSQLGQGSQPQHF.

The chain is built from TRBV4-2 and TRBJ1-4; 9 nucleotides line up with TRBD1. The CDR3 runs to 16 residues. Germline CDR1 is LGHNA and CDR2 is YNFKEQ. The J segment lost 8 bases and the V segment lost 4 bases, leaving 11 bases of the junction unmatched. The CDR3 DNA reads as TGTGCCAGCAGCCCTACGCCGGGACAGGGCTCGGAAAAACTGTTTTTT. Its protein product is CASSPTPGQGSEKLFF.

In the case of this clonotype: At one of its ends the junction is not consistent with the germline gene, which may arise from a read error. The CDR3 region has the DNA TGCGCCAGCAGCCAAGATCTACTCAAAGGGGACTTC. It yields the protein CASSQDLLKGDF. The J gene is TRBJ2-7, the V gene TRBV4-1; tentative D call: TRBD1 (5 bases). The CDR3 sequence is 12 residues long. Looked up from germline, CDR1 is MGHRA and CDR2 is YSYEKL.

In its sample, this clonotype was seen a few times. In nucleotides, the CDR3 is TGTGCCAGCAGCTTAGATATATTGCAGGGGGGAGAGACCCAGTACTTC. It specifies CASSLDILQGGETQYF. The chain employs TRBV11-2 and TRBJ2-5, with a possible D match to TRBD1 (7 bases). The CDR3 consists of 16 residues. Trimming left V 0 bases short and J 4 bases short, with 15 bases between. Germline V CDR1 and CDR2: SGHAT, FQNNGV.

The rearrangement uses TRBV7-9 and TRBJ2-5; 8 bases are shared with TRBD1. Germline-derived CDR1 and CDR2 are SEHNR and FQNEAQ (reference sequence). Losses at the gene ends were 2 bases for V and 5 bases for J; bases not matched to a gene: 4. The CDR3 consists of 14 residues. The CDR3 DNA is TGTGCCAGCAGCTTAATGAACAGGGGGGAGACCCAGTACTTC. It encodes CASSLMNRGETQYF.

The chain carries TRBV2 and TRBJ1-4; no clear D. The CDR3 is 13 amino acids. Per germline, CDR1 SNHLY and CDR2 FYNNEI. Trimming removed 4 bases from V and 0 bases from J, with 3 bases in between. CDR3 in DNA: TGTGCCAGCAGTGGGTCAACTAATGAAAAACTGTTTTTT. Residues: CASSGSTNEKLFF.

This clonotype was counted between two and nine times. The V and J genes are TRBV20-1 and TRBJ2-3; no definite D call. V was trimmed by 1 base and J by 1 base, leaving 12 bases between them. This CDR3 comprises 15 residues. Germline V lookup: CDR1 DFQATT, CDR2 SNEGSKA (reference sequence). The CDR3 is CSARARDGRTDTQYF. For the CDR3, the DNA is TGCAGTGCTAGAGCCAGAGACGGCCGCACAGATACGCAGTATTTT.